Described below is a single T cell receptor beta chain sequence and its context. Its antigen is unidentified. The V end lost 5 bases, the J end lost 4 bases, and 12 bases lay between the germline ends. This CDR3 has 12 residues. The V gene's germline CDR1 is DFQATT and CDR2 SNEGSKA (reference sequence). These data belong to a study of T cells after yellow fever vaccination. A 5'RACE template-switching step, the method used to make TCR cDNA, added a universal primer site and UMIs. Via MiXCR, TCRdb re-called the 5' RACE reads, giving one row per CDR3 protein. This table holds 250,000 or so distinct CDR3 sequences, 6% to 7.5% found once. Study-wide results and limits: Most primary-vaccination clones recurred post-booster (approximately 96% CD4, just over 85% CD8). Clonotypes appearing in both CD4 and CD8 compartments existed, and their share was small. FACS-sorted repertoires could contain abundant clonotypes contaminating from the bulk population.

The clonotype comes from a man aged 30 to 45 who received the YFV17D yellow fever vaccine. The sequencing here drew on CD4+ T cells sorted from PBMCs, taken 15 days after the yellow fever booster vaccination. The J gene is TRBJ2-7, the V gene TRBV20-1, with D possibly matching TRBD1 (5 bases). In DNA, the CDR3 is TGCAGTGCTCAGGGCCCACAGTACGAGCAGTACTTC. This gives the protein CSAQGPQYEQYF.